This T cell receptor beta chain was found in a study of cytomegalovirus exposure and HLA in healthy donors. On this clone itself: Its target is not known.

The ends lost 2 bases at V and 6 bases at J; junction bases unmatched: 5. This CDR3 has 14 residues. CDR1 and CDR2 (germline): SGHRS, YFSETQ. General study results and limits: Specificity of a few CMV-associated chains for CMV antigens was verified in vitro. Later on, an analysis showed TCR association rates differing by HLA locus, with DRB1 the most and HLA-C the fewest. Trimming of TCR beta V- and J-genes showed a link, identified in a later analysis, to a missense DCLRE1C variant.

The donors, nominally healthy at sampling, likely had unrecorded immune exposures. The PCR used 60 Vbeta and 13 Jbeta primers. The protocol was immunoSEQ multiplex PCR, while the TCRdb copy is restricted to in-frame clones and leaves out a portion. The repertoire holds some 130,000 clones, with 70% to 85% as singletons. The chain recombines TRBV5-1 with TRBJ2-7; 10 positions match TRBD2. The sample taken for sequencing was PBMCs. This TCR was recovered from a male donor in good health and CMV-seropositive. The CDR3 nucleotides read TGCGCCAGCAGCTTTAAGCGGGAGGGCGGCGAGCAGTACTTC. It codes for CASSFKREGGEQYF.